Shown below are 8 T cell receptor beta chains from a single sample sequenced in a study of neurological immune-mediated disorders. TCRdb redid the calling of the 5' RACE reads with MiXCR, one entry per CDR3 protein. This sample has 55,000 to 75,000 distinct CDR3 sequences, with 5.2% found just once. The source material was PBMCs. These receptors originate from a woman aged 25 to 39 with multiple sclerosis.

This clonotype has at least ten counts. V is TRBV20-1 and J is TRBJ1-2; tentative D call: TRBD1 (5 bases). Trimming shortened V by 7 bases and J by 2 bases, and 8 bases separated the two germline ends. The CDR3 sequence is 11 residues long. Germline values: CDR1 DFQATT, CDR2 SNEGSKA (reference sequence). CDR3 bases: TGCAGTGAGCAGGGAAACTATGGCTACACCTTC. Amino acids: CSEQGNYGYTF.

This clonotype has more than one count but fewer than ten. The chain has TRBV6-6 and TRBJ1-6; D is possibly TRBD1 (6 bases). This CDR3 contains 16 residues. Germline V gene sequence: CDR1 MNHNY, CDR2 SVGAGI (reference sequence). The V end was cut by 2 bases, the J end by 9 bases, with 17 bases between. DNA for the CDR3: TGTGCCAGCAGTTACGGGGCAGGGGACTGGGGTTCACCCCTCCACTTT. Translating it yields CASSYGAGDWGSPLHF.

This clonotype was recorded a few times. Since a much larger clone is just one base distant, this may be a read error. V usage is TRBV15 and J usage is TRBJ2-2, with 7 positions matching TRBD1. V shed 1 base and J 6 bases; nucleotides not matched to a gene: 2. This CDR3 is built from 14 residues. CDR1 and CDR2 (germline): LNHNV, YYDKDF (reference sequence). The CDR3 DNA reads TGTGCCACCAGCAGAGGCACAGGGGCCGGGGAGCTGTTTTTT. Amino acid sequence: CATSRGTGAGELFF. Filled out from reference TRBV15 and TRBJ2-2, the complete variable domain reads DAMVIQNPRYQVTQFGKPVTLSCSQTLNHNVMYWYQQKSSQAPKLLFHYYDKDFNNEADTPDNFQSRRPNTSFCFLDIRSPGLGDTAMYLCATSRGTGAGELFFGEGSRLTVL.

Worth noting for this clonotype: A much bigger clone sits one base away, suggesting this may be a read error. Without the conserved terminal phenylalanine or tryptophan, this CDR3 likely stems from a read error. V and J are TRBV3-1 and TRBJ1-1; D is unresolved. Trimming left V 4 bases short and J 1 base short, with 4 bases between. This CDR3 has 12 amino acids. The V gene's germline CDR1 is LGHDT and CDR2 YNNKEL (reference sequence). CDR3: CASSLRNTEAFL. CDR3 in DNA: TGTGCCAGCAGCCTCCGGAACACTGAAGCTTTCTTA.

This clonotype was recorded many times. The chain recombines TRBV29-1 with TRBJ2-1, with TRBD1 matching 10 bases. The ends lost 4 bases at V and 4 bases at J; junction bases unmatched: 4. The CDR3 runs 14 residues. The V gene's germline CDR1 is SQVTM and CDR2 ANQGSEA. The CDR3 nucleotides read TGCAGCGTTGGAGTGGGACAGGGGTACAATGAGCAGTTCTTC. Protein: CSVGVGQGYNEQFF.

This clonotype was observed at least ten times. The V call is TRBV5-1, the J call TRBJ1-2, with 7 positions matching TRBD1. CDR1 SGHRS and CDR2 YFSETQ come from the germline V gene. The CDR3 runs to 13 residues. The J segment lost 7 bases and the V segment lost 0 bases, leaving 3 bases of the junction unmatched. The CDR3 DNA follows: TGCGCCAGCAGCTTGGAGGGGGCGAGTGGCTACACCTTC. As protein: CASSLEGASGYTF.

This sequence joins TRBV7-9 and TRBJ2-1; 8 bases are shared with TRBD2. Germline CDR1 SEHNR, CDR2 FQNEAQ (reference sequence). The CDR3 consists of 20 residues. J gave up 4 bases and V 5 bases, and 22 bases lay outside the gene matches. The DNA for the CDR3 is TGTGCCAGCAGCCTCGGGGTAGCGGGGTCTAGCGGGTTGTCTTACAATGAGCAGTTCTTC. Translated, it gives CASSLGVAGSSGLSYNEQFF.

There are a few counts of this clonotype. The CDR3 DNA sequence: TGTGCCAGCAGCTTAGATGTCTGGACATCAACTAATGAAAAACTGTTTTTT. As protein: CASSLDVWTSTNEKLFF. V gene TRBV7-6 combines with J gene TRBJ1-4; the D gene is possibly TRBD1 (5 bases). The CDR3 has 17 residues. Looked up from germline, CDR1 is SGHVS and CDR2 is FNYEAQ. The V gene lost 1 base and the J gene lost 0 bases, with 12 bases spanning the gap.